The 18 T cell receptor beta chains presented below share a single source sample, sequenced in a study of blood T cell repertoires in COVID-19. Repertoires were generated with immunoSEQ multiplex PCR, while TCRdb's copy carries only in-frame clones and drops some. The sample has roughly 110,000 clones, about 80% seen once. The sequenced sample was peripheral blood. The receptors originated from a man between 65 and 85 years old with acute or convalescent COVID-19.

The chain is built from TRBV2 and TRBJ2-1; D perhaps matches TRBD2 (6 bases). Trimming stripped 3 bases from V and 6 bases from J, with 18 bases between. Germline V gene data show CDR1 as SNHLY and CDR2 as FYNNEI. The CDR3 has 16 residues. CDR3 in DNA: TGTGCCAGCAGTGACATCGCCGGGACTGGCAGCAATGAGCAGTTCTTC. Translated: CASSDIAGTGSNEQFF.

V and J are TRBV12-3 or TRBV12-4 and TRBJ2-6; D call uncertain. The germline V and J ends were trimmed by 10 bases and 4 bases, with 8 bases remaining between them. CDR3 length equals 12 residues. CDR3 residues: CATISGANVLTF. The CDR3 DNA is TGTGCCACCATTAGCGGGGCCAACGTCCTGACTTTC.

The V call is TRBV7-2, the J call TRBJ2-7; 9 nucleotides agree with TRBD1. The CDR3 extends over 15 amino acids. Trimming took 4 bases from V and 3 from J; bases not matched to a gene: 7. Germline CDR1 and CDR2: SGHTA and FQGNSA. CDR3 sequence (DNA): TGTGCCAGCAGCTCCCGGGACAGGGTTTTCTACGAGCAGTACTTC. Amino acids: CASSSRDRVFYEQYF.

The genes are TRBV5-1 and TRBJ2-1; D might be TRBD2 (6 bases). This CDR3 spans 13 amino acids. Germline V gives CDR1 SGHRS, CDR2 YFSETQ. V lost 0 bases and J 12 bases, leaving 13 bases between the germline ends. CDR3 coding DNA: TGCGCCAGCAGCTTGGATTTGGGGGGAGGGCAGTTCTTC. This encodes CASSLDLGGGQFF.

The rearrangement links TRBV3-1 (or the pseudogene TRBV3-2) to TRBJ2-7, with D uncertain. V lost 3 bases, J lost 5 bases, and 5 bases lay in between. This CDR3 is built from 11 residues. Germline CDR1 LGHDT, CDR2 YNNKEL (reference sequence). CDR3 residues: CASSHVNEQYF. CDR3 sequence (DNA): TGTGCCAGCAGCCACGTAAACGAGCAGTACTTC.

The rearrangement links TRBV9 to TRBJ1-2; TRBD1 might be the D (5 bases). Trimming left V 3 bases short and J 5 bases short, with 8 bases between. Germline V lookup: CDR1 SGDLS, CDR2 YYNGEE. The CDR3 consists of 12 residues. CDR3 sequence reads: CASSEGAYGYTF. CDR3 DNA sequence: TGTGCCAGCAGCGAAGGGGCTTATGGCTACACCTTC.

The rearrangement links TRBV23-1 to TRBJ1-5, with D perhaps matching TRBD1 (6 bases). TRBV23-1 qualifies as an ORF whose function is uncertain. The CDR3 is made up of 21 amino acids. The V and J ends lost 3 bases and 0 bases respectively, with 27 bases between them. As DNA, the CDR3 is TGCGCCAGCAGTCATCTCATTTACCCCGGGACATACCCACCTAGCAATCAGCCCCAGCATTTT. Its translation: CASSHLIYPGTYPPSNQPQHF.

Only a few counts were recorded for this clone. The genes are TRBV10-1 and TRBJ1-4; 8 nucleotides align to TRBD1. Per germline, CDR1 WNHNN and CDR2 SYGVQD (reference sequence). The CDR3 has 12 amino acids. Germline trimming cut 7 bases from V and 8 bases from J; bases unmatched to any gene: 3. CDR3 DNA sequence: TGCGCCAGCAAGACAGGGGACGAAAAACTGTTTTTT. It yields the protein CASKTGDEKLFF.

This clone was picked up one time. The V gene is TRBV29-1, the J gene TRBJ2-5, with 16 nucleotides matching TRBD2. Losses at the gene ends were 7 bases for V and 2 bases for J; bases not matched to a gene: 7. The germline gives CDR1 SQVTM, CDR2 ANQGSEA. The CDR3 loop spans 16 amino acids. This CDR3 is CSAGTSGGASQETQYF. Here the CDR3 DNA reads TGCAGCGCCGGGACTAGCGGGGGGGCGTCACAAGAGACCCAGTACTTC.

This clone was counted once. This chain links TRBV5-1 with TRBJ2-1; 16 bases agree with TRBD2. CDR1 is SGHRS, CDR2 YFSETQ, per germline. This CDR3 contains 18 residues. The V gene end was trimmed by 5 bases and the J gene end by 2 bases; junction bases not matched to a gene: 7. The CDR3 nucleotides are TGCGCCAGCAGGGCCGGGACTAGCGGGGGGGCCACCTACAATGAGCAGTTCTTC. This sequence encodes CASRAGTSGGATYNEQFF.

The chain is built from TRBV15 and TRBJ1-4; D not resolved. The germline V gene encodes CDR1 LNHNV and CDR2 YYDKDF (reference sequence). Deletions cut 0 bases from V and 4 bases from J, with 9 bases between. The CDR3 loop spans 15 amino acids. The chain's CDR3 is CATSRDVRGNEKLFF. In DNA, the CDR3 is TGTGCCACCAGCAGAGATGTCCGGGGTAATGAAAAACTGTTTTTT.

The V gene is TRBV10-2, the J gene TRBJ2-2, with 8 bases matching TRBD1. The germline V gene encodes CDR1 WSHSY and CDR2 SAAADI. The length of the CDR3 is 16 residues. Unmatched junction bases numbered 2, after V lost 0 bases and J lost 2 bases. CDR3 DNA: TGCGCCAGCAGTGAGTCGGCAGGGGGCAACACCGGGGAGCTGTTTTTT. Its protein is CASSESAGGNTGELFF.

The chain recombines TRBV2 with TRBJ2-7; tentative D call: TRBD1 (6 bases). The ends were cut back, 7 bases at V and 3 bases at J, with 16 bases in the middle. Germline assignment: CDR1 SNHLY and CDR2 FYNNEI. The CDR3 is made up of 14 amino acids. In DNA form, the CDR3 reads TGTGCCAGCAAAATGATAACAGGGTACTACGAGCAGTACTTC. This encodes CASKMITGYYEQYF.

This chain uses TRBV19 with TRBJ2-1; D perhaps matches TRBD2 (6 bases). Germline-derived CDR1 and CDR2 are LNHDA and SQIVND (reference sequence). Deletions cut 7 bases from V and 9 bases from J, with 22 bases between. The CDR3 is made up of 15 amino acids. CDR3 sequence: CASTPRQTSYSEQFF. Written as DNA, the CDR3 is TGTGCCAGTACTCCTCGTCAGACTAGTTATAGTGAGCAGTTCTTC.

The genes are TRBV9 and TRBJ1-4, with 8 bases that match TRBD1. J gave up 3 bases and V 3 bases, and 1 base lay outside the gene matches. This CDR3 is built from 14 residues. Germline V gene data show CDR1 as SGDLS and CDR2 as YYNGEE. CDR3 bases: TGTGCCAGCAGCGGACAGGGGTCTAATGAAAAACTGTTTTTT. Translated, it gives CASSGQGSNEKLFF.

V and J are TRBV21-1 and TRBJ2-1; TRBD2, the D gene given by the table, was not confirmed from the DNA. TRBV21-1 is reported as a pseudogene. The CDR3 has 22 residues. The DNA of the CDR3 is TGTGCCAGCAGCAAATATTGGCTAGCGGGGGTTTCGAGGGATGTGTCCTACAATGAGCAGTTCTTC. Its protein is CASSKYWLAGVSRDVSYNEQFF.

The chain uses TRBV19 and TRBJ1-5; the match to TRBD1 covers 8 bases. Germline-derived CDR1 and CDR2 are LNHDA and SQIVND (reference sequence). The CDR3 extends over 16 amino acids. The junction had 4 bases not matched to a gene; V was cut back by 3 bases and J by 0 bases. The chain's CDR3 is CASSIPGQGSNQPQHF. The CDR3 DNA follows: TGTGCCAGTAGTATTCCTGGACAGGGTAGCAATCAGCCCCAGCATTTT.

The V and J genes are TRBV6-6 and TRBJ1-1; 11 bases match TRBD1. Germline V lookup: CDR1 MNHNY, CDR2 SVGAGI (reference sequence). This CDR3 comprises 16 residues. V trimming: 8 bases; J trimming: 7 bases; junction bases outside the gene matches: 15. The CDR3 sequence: CASRRTGGRFFSEAFF. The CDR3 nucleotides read TGTGCCAGCCGAAGGACAGGGGGCCGTTTTTTTAGTGAAGCTTTCTTT.